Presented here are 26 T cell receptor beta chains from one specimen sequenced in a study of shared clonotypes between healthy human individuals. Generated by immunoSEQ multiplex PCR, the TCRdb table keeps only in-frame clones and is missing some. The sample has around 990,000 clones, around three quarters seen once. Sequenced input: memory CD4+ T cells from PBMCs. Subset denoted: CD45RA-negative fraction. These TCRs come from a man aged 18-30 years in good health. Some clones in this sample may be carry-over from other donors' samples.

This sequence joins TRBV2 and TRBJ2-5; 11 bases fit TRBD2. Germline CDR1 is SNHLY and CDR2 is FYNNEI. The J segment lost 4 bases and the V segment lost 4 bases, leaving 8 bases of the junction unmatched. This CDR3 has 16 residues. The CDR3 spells CASSATLAGGGETQYF. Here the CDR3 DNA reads TGTGCCAGCAGTGCCACTCTAGCGGGAGGTGGAGAGACCCAGTACTTC.

CDR3 DNA: TGTGCCAGCTCACCACCAACTCAGACTTACAATGAGCAGTTCTTC. Translating it yields CASSPPTQTYNEQFF. This chain joins TRBV18 and TRBJ2-1; D not resolved. Germline CDR1 reads KGHSH; CDR2 reads LQKENI. V was clipped by 0 bases and J by 4 bases, with 10 bases between them. The CDR3 runs to 15 residues.

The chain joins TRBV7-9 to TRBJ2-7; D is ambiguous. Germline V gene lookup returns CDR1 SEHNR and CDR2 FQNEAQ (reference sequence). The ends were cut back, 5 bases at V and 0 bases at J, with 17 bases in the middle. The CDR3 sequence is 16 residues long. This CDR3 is CASSLSFPGPSYEQYF. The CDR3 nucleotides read TGTGCCAGCAGCCTCAGTTTCCCCGGACCCTCCTACGAGCAGTACTTC.

The CDR3 DNA follows: TGTGCCAGCAGCTTGGGCAGGGGGCCTGAGGAGCAGTACTTC. Protein sequence: CASSLGRGPEEQYF. V is TRBV5-4 and J is TRBJ2-7; TRBD1 matches at 8 bases. The CDR3 runs to 14 residues. V shed 0 bases, J shed 7 bases, and the junction held 6 bases outside the gene matches. Germline CDR1 and CDR2: SGHNT and YYREEE (reference sequence).

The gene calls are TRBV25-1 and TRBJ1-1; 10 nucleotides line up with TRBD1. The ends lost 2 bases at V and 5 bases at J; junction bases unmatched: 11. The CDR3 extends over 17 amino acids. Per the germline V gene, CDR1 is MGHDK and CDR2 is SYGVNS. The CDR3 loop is CASSEQLPGQGSTEAFF. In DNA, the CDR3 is TGTGCCAGCAGTGAACAACTCCCGGGACAGGGGAGTACTGAAGCTTTCTTT.

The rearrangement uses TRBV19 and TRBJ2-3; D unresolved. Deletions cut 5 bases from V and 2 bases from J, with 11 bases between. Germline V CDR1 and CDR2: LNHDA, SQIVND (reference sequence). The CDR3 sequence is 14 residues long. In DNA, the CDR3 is TGTGCCAGTAGTGGCTACACGATCACAGATACGCAGTATTTT. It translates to CASSGYTITDTQYF.

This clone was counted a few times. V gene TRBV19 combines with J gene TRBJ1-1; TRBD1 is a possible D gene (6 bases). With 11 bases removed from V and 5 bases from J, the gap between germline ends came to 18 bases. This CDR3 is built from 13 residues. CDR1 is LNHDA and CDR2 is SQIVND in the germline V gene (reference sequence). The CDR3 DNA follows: TGTGCCGTAGGGGAACAGGGTGGGACTGAAGCTTTCTTT. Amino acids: CAVGEQGGTEAFF.

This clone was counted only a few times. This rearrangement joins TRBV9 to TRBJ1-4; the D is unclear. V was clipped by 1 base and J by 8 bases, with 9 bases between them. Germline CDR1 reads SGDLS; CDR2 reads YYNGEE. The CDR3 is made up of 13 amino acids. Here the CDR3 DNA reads TGTGCCAGCAGCGTAACAGACGGAGAAAAACTGTTTTTT. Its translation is CASSVTDGEKLFF.

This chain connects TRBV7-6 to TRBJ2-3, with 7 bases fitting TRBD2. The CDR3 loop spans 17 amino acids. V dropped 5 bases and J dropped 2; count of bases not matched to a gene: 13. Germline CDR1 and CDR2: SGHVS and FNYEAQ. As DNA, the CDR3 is TGTGCCAGCAGCCCTCGGCGGGGGTTCGGTCCCACAGATACGCAGTATTTT. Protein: CASSPRRGFGPTDTQYF.

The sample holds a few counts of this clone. The DNA for the CDR3 is TGTGCCAGCTCCGTGGGGAGGATTAATGAAAAACTGTTTTTT. As protein: CASSVGRINEKLFF. The V gene is TRBV19, the J gene TRBJ1-4, with D hard to call. The CDR3 totals 14 residues. The germline V gene encodes CDR1 LNHDA and CDR2 SQIVND (reference sequence). V lost 9 bases and J 4 bases, leaving 15 bases between the germline ends.

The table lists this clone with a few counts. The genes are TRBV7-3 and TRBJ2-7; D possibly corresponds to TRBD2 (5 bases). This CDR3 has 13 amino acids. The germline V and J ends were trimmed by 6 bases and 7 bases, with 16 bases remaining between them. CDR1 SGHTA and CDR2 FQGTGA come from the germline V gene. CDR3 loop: CASSRDGRGEQYF. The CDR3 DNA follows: TGTGCCAGCAGTCGTGACGGCCGGGGAGAGCAGTACTTC.

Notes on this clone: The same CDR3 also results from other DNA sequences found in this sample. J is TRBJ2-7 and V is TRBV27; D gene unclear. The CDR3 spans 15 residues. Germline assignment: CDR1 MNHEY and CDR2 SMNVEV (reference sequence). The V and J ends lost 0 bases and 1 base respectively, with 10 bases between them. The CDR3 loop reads CASSLSSGRSYEQYF. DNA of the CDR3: TGTGCCAGCAGTTTATCGTCAGGACGATCCTACGAGCAGTACTTC.

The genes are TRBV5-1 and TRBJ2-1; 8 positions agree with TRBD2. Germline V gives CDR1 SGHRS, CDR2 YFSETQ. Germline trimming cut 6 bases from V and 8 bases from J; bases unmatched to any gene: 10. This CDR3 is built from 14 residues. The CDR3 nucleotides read TGCGCCAGCAAACTAGCGGAGGTCGGGGATGAGCAGTTCTTC. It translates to CASKLAEVGDEQFF.

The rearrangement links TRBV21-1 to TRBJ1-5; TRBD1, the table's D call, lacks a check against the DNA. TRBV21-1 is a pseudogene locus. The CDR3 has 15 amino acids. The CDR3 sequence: CAIRTGGTGYQPQHF. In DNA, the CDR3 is TGTGCGATTCGAACCGGAGGAACAGGGTATCAGCCCCAGCATTTT.

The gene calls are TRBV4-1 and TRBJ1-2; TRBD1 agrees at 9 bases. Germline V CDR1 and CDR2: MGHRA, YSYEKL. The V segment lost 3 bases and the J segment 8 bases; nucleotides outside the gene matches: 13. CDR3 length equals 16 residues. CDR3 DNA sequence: TGCGCCAGCAGCCAGCCCGGGACAGGGCAAATAGGAGGCTACACCTTC. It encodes CASSQPGTGQIGGYTF.

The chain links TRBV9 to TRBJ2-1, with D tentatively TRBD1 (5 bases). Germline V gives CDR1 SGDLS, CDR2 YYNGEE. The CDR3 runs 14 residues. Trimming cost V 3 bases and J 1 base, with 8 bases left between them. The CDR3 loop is CASSAGASYNEQFF. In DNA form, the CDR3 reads TGTGCCAGCAGCGCTGGGGCTTCCTACAATGAGCAGTTCTTC.

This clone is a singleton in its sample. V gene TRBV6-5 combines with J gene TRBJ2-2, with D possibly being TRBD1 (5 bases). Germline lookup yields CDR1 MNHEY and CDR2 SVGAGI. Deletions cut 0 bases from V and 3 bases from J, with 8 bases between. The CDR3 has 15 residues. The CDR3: CASSYSGLHTGELFF. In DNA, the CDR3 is TGTGCCAGCAGTTACTCGGGGCTACACACCGGGGAGCTGTTTTTT.

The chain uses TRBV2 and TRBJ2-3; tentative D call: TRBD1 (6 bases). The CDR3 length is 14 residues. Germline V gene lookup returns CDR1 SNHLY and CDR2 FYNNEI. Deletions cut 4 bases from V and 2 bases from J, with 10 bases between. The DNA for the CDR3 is TGTGCCAGCAGTGGACAGGTGATCACAGATACGCAGTATTTT. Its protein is CASSGQVITDTQYF. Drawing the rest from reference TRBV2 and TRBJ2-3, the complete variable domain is EPEVTQTPSHQVTQMGQEVILRCVPISNHLYFYWYRQILGQKVEFLVSFYNNEISEKSEIFDDQFSVERPDGSNFTLKIRSTKLEDSAMYFCASSGQVITDTQYFGPGTRLTVL.

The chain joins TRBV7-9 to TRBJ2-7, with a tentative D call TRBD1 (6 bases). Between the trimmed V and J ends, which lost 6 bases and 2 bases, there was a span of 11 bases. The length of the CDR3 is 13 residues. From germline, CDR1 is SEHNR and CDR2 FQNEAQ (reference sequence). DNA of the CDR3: TGTGCCAGCAGTACGGACAGAACCTACGAGCAGTACTTC. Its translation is CASSTDRTYEQYF.

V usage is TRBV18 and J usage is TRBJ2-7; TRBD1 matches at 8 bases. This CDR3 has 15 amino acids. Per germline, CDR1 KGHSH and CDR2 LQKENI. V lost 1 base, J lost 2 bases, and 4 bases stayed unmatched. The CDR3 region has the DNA TGTGCCAGCTCACCACGCGAGACAGGGGCCTACGAGCAGTACTTC. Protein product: CASSPRETGAYEQYF.

CDR3 region: CASSQENQGHGYTF. DNA of the CDR3: TGCGCCAGCAGCCAAGAAAACCAGGGCCATGGCTACACCTTC. V is TRBV4-3 and J is TRBJ1-2; TRBD1 might be the D (5 bases). The CDR3 loop spans 14 amino acids. Germline V lookup: CDR1 LGHNA, CDR2 YSLEER. V lost 0 bases and J lost 6, with 11 bases in between.

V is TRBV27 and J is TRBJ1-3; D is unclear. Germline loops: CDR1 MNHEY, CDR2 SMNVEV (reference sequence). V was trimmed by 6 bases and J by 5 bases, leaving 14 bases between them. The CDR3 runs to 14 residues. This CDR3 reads CASSSHKQRNTIYF. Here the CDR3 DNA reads TGTGCCAGCAGCTCCCACAAACAGCGAAACACCATATATTTT.

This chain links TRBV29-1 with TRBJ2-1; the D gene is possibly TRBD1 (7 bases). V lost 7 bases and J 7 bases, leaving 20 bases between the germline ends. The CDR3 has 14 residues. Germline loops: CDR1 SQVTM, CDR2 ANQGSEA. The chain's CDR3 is CSGSGTARGNEQFF. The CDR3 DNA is TGCAGCGGGTCCGGGACAGCGCGGGGTAATGAGCAGTTCTTC.

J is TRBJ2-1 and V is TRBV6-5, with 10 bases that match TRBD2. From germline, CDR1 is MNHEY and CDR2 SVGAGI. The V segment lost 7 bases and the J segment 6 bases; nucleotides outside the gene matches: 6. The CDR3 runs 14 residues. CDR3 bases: TGTGCCAGCACTTCCAGCGGGAGGGCCAATGAGCAGTTCTTC. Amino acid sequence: CASTSSGRANEQFF.

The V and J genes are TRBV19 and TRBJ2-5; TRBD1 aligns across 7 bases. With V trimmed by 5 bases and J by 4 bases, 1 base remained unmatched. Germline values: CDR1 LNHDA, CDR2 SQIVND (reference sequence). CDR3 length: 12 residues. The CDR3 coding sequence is TGTGCCAGTAGTCGACAGGGAGAGACCCAGTACTTC. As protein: CASSRQGETQYF.

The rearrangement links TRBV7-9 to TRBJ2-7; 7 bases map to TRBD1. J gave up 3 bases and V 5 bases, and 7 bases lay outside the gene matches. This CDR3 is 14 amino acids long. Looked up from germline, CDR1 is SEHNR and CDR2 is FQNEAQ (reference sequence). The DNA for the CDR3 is TGTGCCAGCAGCATCGGACAGGTGAACTACGAGCAGTACTTC. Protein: CASSIGQVNYEQYF.